The rows below give T cell receptor beta chains drawn from one sample of a study of beta chain features in type 1 diabetes. Data came from immunoSEQ multiplex PCR; TCRdb stores just in-frame clones and leaves some out. The sample comprises just over 600,000 clones, roughly 15% of which are singletons, and about 0.097% rests with the top ten. Source material: naive CD4+ T cells from blood. All receptors derive from a man younger than 30 in good health. Both conserved end residues are trimmed from each CDR3. Each record gives: V gene, CDR3 length, CDR3 protein.

TRBV15 | 12 | ATSKTGTGNTIY
TRBV15 | 10 | ATSLGNQPQH
TRBV5-1 | 13 | ASSLAGSGRGEQF
TRBV9 | 13 | ASSGQGVTNEKLF
TRBV28 | 13 | ASTLTGYSNQPQH
TRBV19 | 13 | ASSSRDRAYNEQF
TRBV7-9 | 11 | ASLSSGGFEQY
TRBV19 | 10 | ASGTIPNEQF
TRBV7-2 | 13 | ASSLRGPIYNEQF
TRBV5-1 | 14 | ASSLFRGMNTGELF
TRBV15 | 16 | ATSRDRLAGVSYNEQF
TRBV4-3 | 14 | ASSQDRWGAGDTQY
TRBV29-1 | 7 | SVGTSSY